These 11 T cell receptor beta chains share one sample of origin, sequenced in a study of blood T cells in healthy people across ages. Next came a second PCR, run for about 6 to 12 cycles, which used a sample-barcoded 5' primer along with a J-beta primer mix. MiXCR, applied by TCRdb to the 5' RACE reads, yields one record per CDR3 protein. The sample lists roughly 1,800,000 distinct CDR3 sequences; roughly 50% were seen once. The material sequenced was blood. Every receptor here comes from a woman in her 40s in good health.

The chain employs TRBV15 and TRBJ1-2; the match to TRBD1 covers 9 bases. Germline V CDR1 and CDR2: LNHNV, YYDKDF (reference sequence). V shed 1 base and J 0 bases; nucleotides not matched to a gene: 3. CDR3 size: 16 residues. DNA for the CDR3: TGTGCCACCAGCAGAGGACAGGGGGGAACTAACTATGGCTACACCTTC. Residues: CATSRGQGGTNYGYTF.

The CDR3 spells CASSLESVSRMTYNEQFF. DNA for the CDR3: TGCGCCAGCAGCTTGGAGTCGGTATCGCGAATGACCTACAATGAGCAGTTCTTC. The chain is built from TRBV5-1 and TRBJ2-1; D is unresolved. This CDR3 spans 18 amino acids. In germline, CDR1 is SGHRS, CDR2 YFSETQ. V dropped 0 bases and J dropped 2 bases, with 18 bases sitting between them.

This clonotype came up a few times. The V call is TRBV25-1, the J call TRBJ1-2, with D uncertain. CDR1 is MGHDK and CDR2 is SYGVNS in the germline V gene. V lost 1 base, J lost 4 bases, and 13 bases lay in between. The length of the CDR3 is 15 residues. CDR3 region: CASSESAQGLYGYTF. The CDR3 DNA reads TGTGCCAGCAGTGAATCGGCCCAAGGACTCTATGGCTACACCTTC.

The CDR3 sequence: CASSQDFTDQETQYF. DNA of the CDR3: TGCGCCAGCAGCCAAGATTTCACAGACCAAGAGACCCAGTACTTC. This chain connects TRBV4-1 to TRBJ2-5; no clear D gene. CDR3 length: 15 amino acids. Germline CDR1 MGHRA, CDR2 YSYEKL. Trimming left V 0 bases short and J 0 bases short, with 8 bases between.

The chain links TRBV4-3 to TRBJ2-5, with 9 bases that match TRBD1. From germline, CDR1 is LGHNA and CDR2 YSLEER. The CDR3 spans 15 residues. The ends lost 0 bases at V and 11 bases at J; junction bases unmatched: 10. CDR3 residues: CASSQEIGQGHRQYF. In nucleotides, the CDR3 is TGCGCCAGCAGCCAAGAGATAGGACAGGGGCACCGACAGTACTTC.

This clonotype was found a few times. The chain combines TRBV6-1 with TRBJ2-1; D remains unclear. CDR1 and CDR2 from the germline V gene are MNHNS and SASEGT. V was cut by 3 bases and J by 13 bases, with 13 bases left in between. The CDR3 has 12 amino acids. In nucleotides, the CDR3 is TGTGCCAGCAGTGACAGGTATAGGTATCAGTTCTTC. It translates to CASSDRYRYQFF.

The gene calls are TRBV10-3 and TRBJ1-2; D is unresolved. Germline CDR1 ENHRY, CDR2 SYGVKD. The CDR3 loop spans 14 amino acids. V was trimmed by 2 bases and J by 4 bases, leaving 11 bases between them. Written as DNA, the CDR3 is TGTGCCATCAGTGAGCGAGCGGGTACCTATGGCTACACCTTC. Its protein is CAISERAGTYGYTF.

This CDR3 is CASIIPGHKNTEAFF. The DNA of the CDR3 is TGTGCCAGCATTATACCCGGACACAAGAACACTGAAGCTTTCTTT. This rearrangement joins TRBV2 to TRBJ1-1, with D maybe TRBD1 (5 bases). V was clipped by 7 bases and J by 1 base, with 16 bases between them. CDR1 and CDR2 from the germline V gene are SNHLY and FYNNEI. The CDR3 spans 15 residues. Supplemented by reference TRBV2 and TRBJ1-1, the full variable domain reads EPEVTQTPSHQVTQMGQEVILRCVPISNHLYFYWYRQILGQKVEFLVSFYNNEISEKSEIFDDQFSVERPDGSNFTLKIRSTKLEDSAMYFCASIIPGHKNTEAFFGQGTRLTVV.

This chain connects TRBV10-3 to TRBJ2-1; tentative D call: TRBD1 (5 bases). CDR1 is ENHRY and CDR2 is SYGVKD in the germline V gene. The CDR3 has 11 amino acids. V was pared by 6 bases and J by 12 bases, with 12 bases between. In DNA form, the CDR3 reads TGTGCCATCAGCCTCGGCAGGGTGCAGTTCTTC. Translation: CAISLGRVQFF.

This clonotype was picked up a small number of times. This chain joins TRBV12-3 or TRBV12-4 and TRBJ1-1, with a weak D call TRBD1 (6 bases). The CDR3 covers 16 residues. V lost 6 bases to trimming and J lost 5 bases, with 22 bases between them. In DNA form, the CDR3 reads TGTGCCAGCAGGATCACCTCACAGGGCCGGAGGACTGAAGCTTTCTTT. Residues: CASRITSQGRRTEAFF.

V is TRBV24-1 and J is TRBJ2-3; D is unclear. This CDR3 contains 16 residues. The V gene's germline CDR1 is KGHDR and CDR2 SFDVKD. Trimming took 4 bases from V and 4 from J, leaving 17 bases between them. The CDR3 DNA is TGTGCCACCAGTGACCGTAGTACGGTTCGGGCAGATACGCAGTATTTT. Its protein product is CATSDRSTVRADTQYF.